A selection of T cell receptor beta chains follows, all from one sample in a study of T cell responses to AZD1222 COVID-19 vaccine. TCRdb's copy holds only in-frame clones and misses some; the assay was immunoSEQ multiplex PCR. This sample carries 50,000 to 65,000 clones, approximately 90% of them seen once, and the ten largest clones take 4.9%. The source material was peripheral blood, sampled on day 0 of AZD1222 vaccination. The receptors stem from an adult in good health. Both conserved end residues are trimmed from each CDR3. Each record gives: V gene, CDR3 length, J gene, CDR3 protein.

V gene: TRBV6-2/TRBV6-3; CDR3 length: 15; J gene: TRBJ1-5; CDR3 protein: ASSYSIGGQDNQPQH
V gene: TRBV25-1; CDR3 length: 15; J gene: TRBJ1-5; CDR3 protein: ASSSPGGGDGNQPQH
V gene: TRBV7-3; CDR3 length: 11; J gene: TRBJ2-3; CDR3 protein: ASSSIPTDTQY
V gene: TRBV7-9; CDR3 length: 13; J gene: TRBJ1-6; CDR3 protein: ASSRPGVYNSPLH
V gene: TRBV12-3/TRBV12-4; CDR3 length: 11; J gene: TRBJ2-5; CDR3 protein: ASSKLAEETQY
V gene: TRBV6-5; CDR3 length: 12; J gene: TRBJ1-4; CDR3 protein: ASGGTGGGEKLF
V gene: TRBV6-5; CDR3 length: 11; J gene: TRBJ1-2; CDR3 protein: ASSLDRGDGYT
V gene: TRBV11-1; CDR3 length: 13; J gene: TRBJ1-6; CDR3 protein: ASSETPGADSPLH
V gene: TRBV3-1/TRBV3-2; CDR3 length: 12; J gene: TRBJ1-2; CDR3 protein: ASSQGQGPYGYT
V gene: TRBV7-9; CDR3 length: 12; J gene: TRBJ1-2; CDR3 protein: ASSRGMTSLGYT